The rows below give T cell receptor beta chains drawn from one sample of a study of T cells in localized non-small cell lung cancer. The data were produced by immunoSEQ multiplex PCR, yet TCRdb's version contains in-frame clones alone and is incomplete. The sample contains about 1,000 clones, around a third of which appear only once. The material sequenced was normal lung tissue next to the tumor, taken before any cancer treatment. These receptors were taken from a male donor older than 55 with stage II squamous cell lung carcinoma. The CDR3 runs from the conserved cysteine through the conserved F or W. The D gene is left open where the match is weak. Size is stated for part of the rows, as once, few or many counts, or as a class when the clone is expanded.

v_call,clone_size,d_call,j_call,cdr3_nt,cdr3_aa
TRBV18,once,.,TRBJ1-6,TGTGCCAGCTCACCACTAGGCAGATCGGAATCCCTCCACTTT,CASSPLGRSESLHF
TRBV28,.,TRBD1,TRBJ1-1,TGTGCCAGCAGCTCTTCGACAGGGAGGACTGAAGCTTTCTTT,CASSSSTGRTEAFF
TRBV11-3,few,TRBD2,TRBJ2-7,TGTGCCAGCAGCTCACCCGGGACTAGCAGGAACGAGCAGTACTTC,CASSSPGTSRNEQYF
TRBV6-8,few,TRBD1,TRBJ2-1,TGTGCCAGCAGACGGGACAGTGGGGGCAATGAGCAGTTCTTC,CASRRDSGGNEQFF
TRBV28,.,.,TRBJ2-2,TGTGCCAGCAGTTCCGGGGCGCGTACCGGGGAGCTGTTTTTT,CASSSGARTGELFF
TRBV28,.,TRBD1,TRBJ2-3,TGTGCCACCCGAGGTTACGGGGACAGGGACGATACGCAGTATTTT,CATRGYGDRDDTQYF
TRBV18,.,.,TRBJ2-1,TGTGCCAGCTCACCATTAAGCGATGAGCAGTTCTTC,CASSPLSDEQFF
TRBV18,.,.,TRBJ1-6,TGTGCCAGCTCACTTTACAGGGAGGATTCACCCCTCCACTTT,CASSLYREDSPLHF
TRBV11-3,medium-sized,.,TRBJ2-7,TGTGCCAGCAGCTTAGATCCGTCAGGGCGGCGTGAGCAGTACTTC,CASSLDPSGRREQYF
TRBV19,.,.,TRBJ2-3,TGTGCCAGTAGTAAGGGGGCTAGCGGGTTGGATACGCAGTATTTT,CASSKGASGLDTQYF
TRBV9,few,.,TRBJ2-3,TGTGCCAGCAGCGGAGAAGGGGATACGCAGTATTTT,CASSGEGDTQYF
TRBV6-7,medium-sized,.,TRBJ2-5,TGTGCCAGCAGTTTCGGGGAGACCCAGTACTTC,CASSFGETQYF
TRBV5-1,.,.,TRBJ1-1,TGCGCCAGCAGCCCCGGGGGGGCTAAGAACACTGAAGCTTTCTTT,CASSPGGAKNTEAFF
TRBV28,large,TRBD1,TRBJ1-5,TGTGCCAGCAGTTTTGGGGACAGGGGAAATCAGCCCCAGCATTTT,CASSFGDRGNQPQHF
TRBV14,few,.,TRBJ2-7,TGTGCCAGCAGCCAAGATGTGGAGTTCGAGCAGTACTTC,CASSQDVEFEQYF
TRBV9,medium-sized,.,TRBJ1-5,TGTGCCAGCAGCGTAGGAGGGGGGCCCGATCAGCCCCAGCATTTT,CASSVGGGPDQPQHF
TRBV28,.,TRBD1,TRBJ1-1,TGTGCCAGCAGTCAGACAGGGACCTGGGGCACTGAAGCTTTCTTT,CASSQTGTWGTEAFF
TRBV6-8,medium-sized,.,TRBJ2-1,TGTGCCAGCAGTTGGAGCCATAATCGGGATGAGCAGTTCTTC,CASSWSHNRDEQFF
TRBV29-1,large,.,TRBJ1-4,TGCAGCGTCGGATACGGTCCAACTAATGAAAAACTGTTTTTT,CSVGYGPTNEKLFF
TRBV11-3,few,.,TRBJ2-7,TGTGCCAGCAGCTTGCGGCGGAGAGGACCCTACGAGCAGTACTTC,CASSLRRRGPYEQYF
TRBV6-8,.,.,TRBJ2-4,TGTGCCAGCAGCCATGGGGGAGTACTAGCCAAAAACATTCAGTACTTC,CASSHGGVLAKNIQYF
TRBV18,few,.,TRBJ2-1,TGTGCCAGCTCACCAAGTTACAATGAGCAGTTCTTC,CASSPSYNEQFF
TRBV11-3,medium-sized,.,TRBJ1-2,TGTGCCAGCAGCTTAGTTCGAACGAACTATGGCTACACCTTC,CASSLVRTNYGYTF
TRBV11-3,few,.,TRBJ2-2,TGTGCCAGCAGTTCGACGGCGAACACCGGGGAGCTGTTTTTT,CASSSTANTGELFF
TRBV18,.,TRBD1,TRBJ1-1,TGTGCCAGCTCACAGACAGGGTCGGGCGTGGGGAACACTGAAGCTTTCTTT,CASSQTGSGVGNTEAFF
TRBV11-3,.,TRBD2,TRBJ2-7,TGTGCCAGCAGCCAAGGGGCGGGAGAGGACTACGAGCAGTACTTC,CASSQGAGEDYEQYF
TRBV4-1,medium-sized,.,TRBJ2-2,TGCGCCAGCAGCCAAGAGCCCAGGGGGGGGCTTTTAAACACCGGGGAGCTGTTTTTT,CASSQEPRGGLLNTGELFF
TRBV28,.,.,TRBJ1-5,TGTGCCAGCAGTTTACCCCGGGGGCCCCAGCATTTT,CASSLPRGPQHF
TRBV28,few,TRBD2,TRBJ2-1,TGTGCCAGCAGTTTGAGTAGCGGGAGCTGGAATGAGCAGTTCTTC,CASSLSSGSWNEQFF
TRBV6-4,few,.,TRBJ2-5,TGTGCCATCAGTGAAAGGGGGGGCCAAGAGACCCAGTACTTC,CAISERGGQETQYF
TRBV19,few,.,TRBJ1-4,TGTGCCAGTAGTATATTGGGACCGGGATCCAGCGAAAAACTGTTTTTT,CASSILGPGSSEKLFF
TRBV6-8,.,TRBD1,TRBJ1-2,TGTGCCAGCAGACCAGGACAGGCTAACTATGGCTACACCTTC,CASRPGQANYGYTF
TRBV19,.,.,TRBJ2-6,TGTGCCAGCGTTCCCGGGTTCGGGGCCAACGTCCTGACTTTC,CASVPGFGANVLTF
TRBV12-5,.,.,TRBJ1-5,TGTGCTAGTGGTTTGGGAAATGGGCCCAATCAGCCCCAGCATTTT,CASGLGNGPNQPQHF
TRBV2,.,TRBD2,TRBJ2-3,TGTGCCAGCAGCCCGTGGACTAGCGGGACAGATACGCAGTATTTT,CASSPWTSGTDTQYF
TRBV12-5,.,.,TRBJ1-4,TGTGCTACACGCGACAGCTCTAATGAAAAACTGTTTTTT,CATRDSSNEKLFF
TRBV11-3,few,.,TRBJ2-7,TGTGCCAGCAGTTTTCGGGCGGACGGAACCTACGAGCAGTACTTC,CASSFRADGTYEQYF
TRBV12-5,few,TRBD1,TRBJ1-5,TGTGCTAGTGGTTTGGTACAGGGGACCCCAGGCCAGCCCCAGCATTTT,CASGLVQGTPGQPQHF
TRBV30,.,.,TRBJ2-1,TGTGCCTGGAGTTACAGCGTTTTCAATGAGCAGTTCTTC,CAWSYSVFNEQFF
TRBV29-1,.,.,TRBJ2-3,TGCAGCGTTGGGGGGAGAGGAGGGGCCGGATCAGATACGCAGTATTTT,CSVGGRGGAGSDTQYF
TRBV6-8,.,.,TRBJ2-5,TGTGCCAGCAGCCGAGATAGCTACCAGACCCAGTACTTC,CASSRDSYQTQYF
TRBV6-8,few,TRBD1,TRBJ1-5,TGTGCCAGCGCCTTAACAGGGGATCAGCCCCAGCATTTT,CASALTGDQPQHF
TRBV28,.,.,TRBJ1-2,TGTGCCAGCAGTCAACCGGGCTTTAGCTATGGCTACACCTTC,CASSQPGFSYGYTF